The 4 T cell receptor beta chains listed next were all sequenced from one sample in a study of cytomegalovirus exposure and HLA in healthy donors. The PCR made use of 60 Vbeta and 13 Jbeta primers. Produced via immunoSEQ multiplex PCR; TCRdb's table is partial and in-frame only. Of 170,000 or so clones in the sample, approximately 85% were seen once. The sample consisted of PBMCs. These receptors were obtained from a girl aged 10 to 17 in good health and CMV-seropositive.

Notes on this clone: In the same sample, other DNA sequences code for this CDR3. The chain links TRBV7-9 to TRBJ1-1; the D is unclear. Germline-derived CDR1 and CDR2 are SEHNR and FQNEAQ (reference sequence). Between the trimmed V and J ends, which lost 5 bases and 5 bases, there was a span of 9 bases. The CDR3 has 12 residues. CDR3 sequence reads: CASSPGGTEAFF. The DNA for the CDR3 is TGTGCCAGCAGCCCCGGAGGAACTGAAGCTTTCTTT.

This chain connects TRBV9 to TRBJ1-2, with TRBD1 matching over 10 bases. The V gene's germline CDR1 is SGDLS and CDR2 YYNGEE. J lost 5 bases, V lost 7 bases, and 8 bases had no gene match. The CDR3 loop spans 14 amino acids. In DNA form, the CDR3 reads TGTGCCAGCGTACGCCCGGGACAGGGGTATGGCTACACCTTC. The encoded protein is CASVRPGQGYGYTF.

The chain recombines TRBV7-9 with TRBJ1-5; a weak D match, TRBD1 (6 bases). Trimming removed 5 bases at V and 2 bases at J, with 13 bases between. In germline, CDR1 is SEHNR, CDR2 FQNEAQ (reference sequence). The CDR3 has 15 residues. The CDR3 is CASSQGRQGNQPQHF. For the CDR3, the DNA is TGTGCCAGCAGCCAAGGTAGACAGGGCAATCAGCCCCAGCATTTT.

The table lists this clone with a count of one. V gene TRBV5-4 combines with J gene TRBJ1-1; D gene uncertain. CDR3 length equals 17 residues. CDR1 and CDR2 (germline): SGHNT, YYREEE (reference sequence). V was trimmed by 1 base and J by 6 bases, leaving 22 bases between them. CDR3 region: CASSLLYGKGVGAEAFF. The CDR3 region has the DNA TGTGCCAGCAGCTTGTTATACGGGAAGGGAGTTGGGGCTGAAGCTTTCTTT.